The present TCR beta chain was sequenced within a study of T cell repertoires in cytomegalovirus infection. Looking at the study overall: CMV infection plus the matching HLA type was flagged by public TCR beta signatures. Study results and limitations: CMV-specific TCR beta clonotypes restricted by HLA-C were the ones dominating the ex vivo response. There were carriers of CMV plus the relevant HLA, and cumulative public TCR beta family frequency identified them.

Germline V gene sequence: CDR1 SGHAT, CDR2 FQNNGV. The CDR3 runs to 18 residues. In TCRdb, the reads were re-called with MiXCR into one record per CDR3 protein. The sample contains roughly 230,000 distinct CDR3 sequences, roughly 22% of which appear only once. Comments on this clonotype: Its antigen is currently unknown. This may be a read error, as it is one base from a much larger clone.

Sequencing was performed on CD8+ T cells from PBMCs. This chain connects TRBV11-2 to TRBJ2-6, with 7 bases aligning to TRBD1. The origin of this receptor is a human donor in good health (CMV status not recorded). Some clones in this sample may be carry-over from other donors' samples. The CDR3: CASSFKTGNISGADVLTF. The DNA of the CDR3 is TGTGCCAGCAGCTTCAAGACAGGGAATATCTCTGGGGCCGACGTCCTGACTTTC.